This T cell receptor (beta chain) derives from a study of tumor-infiltrating lymphocytes in oesophageal squamous cell carcinoma. In TCRdb, the PCR reads were re-called with MiXCR into one record per CDR3 protein. The sample has approximately 7,800 distinct CDR3 sequences, about a sixth seen once. This clonotype was detected only a few times. Sequencing was performed on blood. The clonotype comes from a male donor with esophageal squamous cell carcinoma.

The CDR3 DNA is TGCAGTGCTAGAGAGGGTCGGGGGTACATGAACACTGAAGCTTTCTTT. Translated: CSAREGRGYMNTEAFF. The chain has TRBV20-1 and TRBJ1-1; perhaps TRBD1 as D (5 bases). Germline V gene sequence: CDR1 DFQATT, CDR2 SNEGSKA (reference sequence). Trimming pared 0 bases from V and 0 bases from J, leaving 14 bases between. The CDR3 runs 16 residues.